The text below deals with one T cell receptor (beta chain). Antigen unknown. Trimming removed 1 base at V and 3 bases at J, with 5 bases between. From germline, CDR1 is MNHNS and CDR2 SASEGT. The length of the CDR3 is 13 residues. These data are taken from a study of T cell responses to AZD1222 COVID-19 vaccine. The study's findings and limits: Donors were mostly white British, more females; clonal diversity possibly underestimated. Repertoire sampling occurred only after the peak T cell response. Two AZD1222 administrations were followed by greater Spike-specific TCR breadth and depth.

TCRdb's copy holds only in-frame clones and misses some; the assay was immunoSEQ multiplex PCR. The table lists roughly 98,000 clones, 88% of them singletons. This clonotype originated in an adult who received the AZD1222 COVID-19 vaccine. Material: peripheral blood, obtained 28 days after the second AZD1222 dose. The V and J genes are TRBV6-1 and TRBJ2-3; D call uncertain. The CDR3 DNA reads as TGTGCCAGCAGTGAAGGAGAGACAGATACGCAGTATTTT. Protein sequence: CASSEGETDTQYF.